Each of the 5 T cell receptor beta chains below was sequenced from the same sample in a study of blood T cells in healthy people across ages. Through a sample-barcoded 5' primer and a J-beta primer mix, a second PCR was run for about 6 to 11 cycles. MiXCR, applied by TCRdb to the 5' RACE reads, yields one record per CDR3 protein. The top ten clones hold 6.5% to 8.5% of a sample with 1,500,000 or so distinct CDR3 sequences, approximately 59% of them seen once. Sample: blood. The origin of the receptors is a man aged 18-30 years in good health.

The CDR3 coding sequence is TGTGCCAGCAGCCAAGCCGCCCGAGGACTAGAGGGAGATACGCAGTATTTT. Translation: CASSQAARGLEGDTQYF. The J gene is TRBJ2-3, the V gene TRBV4-2; 7 nucleotides match TRBD2. The CDR3 contains 17 residues. Germline CDR1 LGHNA, CDR2 YNFKEQ. After removal of 1 base from V and 5 bases from J, the junction contained 12 bases not matched to a gene.

This chain uses TRBV7-2 with TRBJ2-4; TRBD2 matches at 7 bases. Germline CDR1 is SGHTA and CDR2 is FQGNSA. V was clipped by 1 base and J by 7 bases; unmatched bases: 10. This CDR3 has 16 amino acids. DNA for the CDR3: TGTGCCAGCAGCTTAGGGGGGGGAGTTAAGGGGAACATTCAGTACTTC. Its translation: CASSLGGGVKGNIQYF.

The chain is built from TRBV20-1 and TRBJ2-7; D not resolved. This CDR3 is built from 12 residues. The V end was cut by 4 bases, the J end by 0 bases, with 7 bases between. CDR1 and CDR2 from the germline V gene are DFQATT and SNEGSKA (reference sequence). The CDR3 bases are TGCAGTGCTACTACAGACTCCTACGAGCAGTACTTC. Amino acid sequence: CSATTDSYEQYF.

On this clonotype: The junction departs from germline at one end; a sequencing error may be responsible. This chain connects TRBV20-1 to TRBJ2-1, with D possibly TRBD2 on 6 matching bases. The germline CDR1 and CDR2 sequences are DFQATT and SNEGSKA (reference sequence). The CDR3 runs 13 residues. CDR3 coding DNA: TGCAGTGCGGCCGGGACTCGTTACAATAAGCAGTTCTTC. Amino acids: CSAAGTRYNKQFF.

V is TRBV2 and J is TRBJ2-1, with TRBD1 identical over 7 bases. The CDR3 spans 15 residues. V gave up 7 bases and J gave up 9 bases; unmatched junction bases: 15. The germline gives CDR1 SNHLY, CDR2 FYNNEI. CDR3: CASTGQVQVSGEQFF. DNA for the CDR3: TGTGCCAGCACTGGACAGGTTCAGGTCTCTGGTGAGCAGTTCTTC.